These 32 T cell receptor beta chains originate from one sample sequenced in a study of cytomegalovirus exposure and HLA in healthy donors. With 60 Vbeta and 13 Jbeta primers, the PCR was carried out. TCRdb keeps only in-frame clones here, not all; method: immunoSEQ multiplex PCR. Of about 120,000 clones in the sample, 77% were seen once. Sequencing was performed on PBMCs. The source is a man aged 40-55 years in good health and CMV-seropositive.

This chain links TRBV5-1 with TRBJ2-7; 8 bases are a match to TRBD1. Germline CDR1 reads SGHRS; CDR2 reads YFSETQ. J was trimmed by 1 base and V by 4 bases; bases with no gene match: 1. This CDR3 region has 13 residues. The CDR3: CASSRDRSYEQYF. CDR3 nucleotide sequence: TGCGCCAGCAGCCGGGACAGGTCCTACGAGCAGTACTTC.

Regarding this clone: This sample includes further DNA sequences coding for the same CDR3. V is TRBV6-4 and J is TRBJ2-3; 8 bases align to TRBD2. Germline V gives CDR1 MRHNA, CDR2 SNTAGT. The CDR3 is 15 residues long. With V trimmed by 2 bases and J by 5 bases, 6 bases remained unmatched. The CDR3 reads CASSDRGGGRDTQYF. The CDR3 nucleotides read TGTGCCAGCAGTGACCGCGGCGGGGGGCGAGATACGCAGTATTTT.

Here the CDR3 reads CAWRRGGITDTQYF. The CDR3 DNA reads TGTGCCTGGAGAAGGGGGGGGATCACAGATACGCAGTATTTT. V usage is TRBV30 and J usage is TRBJ2-3; D possibly corresponds to TRBD2 (7 bases). The CDR3 contains 14 residues. Germline lookup yields CDR1 GTSNPN and CDR2 SVGIG (reference sequence). Trimming took off 3 bases at V and 2 bases at J, with 12 bases between the two ends.

V is TRBV4-3 and J is TRBJ1-2; D possibly corresponds to TRBD1 (6 bases). This CDR3 comprises 14 residues. V dropped 3 bases and J dropped 4 bases, with 12 bases sitting between them. CDR1 and CDR2 (germline): LGHNA, YSLEER. For the CDR3, the DNA is TGCGCCAGCAGCCATAACAGGGAGTCCTATGGCTACACCTTC. As protein: CASSHNRESYGYTF.

This sequence joins TRBV6-1 and TRBJ2-4; D possibly corresponds to TRBD1 (6 bases). Looked up from germline, CDR1 is MNHNS and CDR2 is SASEGT. The V gene lost 1 base and the J gene lost 1 base, with 11 bases spanning the gap. The CDR3 spans 16 residues. This CDR3 is CASSEVLGQAKNIQYF. CDR3 DNA sequence: TGTGCCAGCAGTGAAGTCCTCGGACAGGCCAAAAACATTCAGTACTTC.

The chain has TRBV28 and TRBJ2-7; possible D gene TRBD1, 5 bases. The CDR3 loop spans 13 amino acids. CDR1 and CDR2 from the germline V gene are MDHEN and SYDVKM. Trimming removed 10 bases from V and 1 base from J, with 14 bases in between. CDR3 in amino acids: CANSGAGSYEQYF. The CDR3 nucleotides read TGTGCCAACTCTGGGGCAGGATCCTACGAGCAGTACTTC.

The chain employs TRBV5-4 and TRBJ1-6, with D tentatively TRBD1 (6 bases). Germline CDR1 is SGHNT and CDR2 is YYREEE (reference sequence). The CDR3 loop spans 14 amino acids. Between the trimmed V and J ends, which lost 3 bases and 8 bases, there was a span of 12 bases. The CDR3 coding sequence is TGTGCCAGCAGCTCCGCCGGGACACATTCACCCCTCCACTTT. It encodes CASSSAGTHSPLHF.

This clone was recorded only once. The V call is TRBV4-3, the J call TRBJ1-3, with a weak D call TRBD1 (5 bases). V was cut by 4 bases and J by 4 bases, with 11 bases left in between. Looked up from germline, CDR1 is LGHNA and CDR2 is YSLEER. The CDR3 is made up of 14 amino acids. The CDR3 here is CASSPGGYGNTIYF. The CDR3 DNA follows: TGCGCCAGCAGCCCCGGGGGTTACGGAAACACCATATATTTT.

The V call is TRBV5-1, the J call TRBJ1-4; tentative D call: TRBD1 (6 bases). Germline V gives CDR1 SGHRS, CDR2 YFSETQ. CDR3 length: 15 residues. Trimming left V 0 bases short and J 2 bases short, with 8 bases between. DNA for the CDR3: TGCGCCAGCAGCTTGGACAGGGAGACTAATGAAAAACTGTTTTTT. It specifies CASSLDRETNEKLFF.

This clone was seen a few times. The chain couples TRBV4-3 to TRBJ1-2; maybe TRBD1 (6 bases). The germline gives CDR1 LGHNA, CDR2 YSLEER. V was cut by 4 bases and J by 2 bases, with 17 bases left in between. This CDR3 has 16 residues. The CDR3, as DNA: TGCGCCAGCAGCCCAAGCTTCCGCACAGGGAACTATGGCTACACCTTC. Translated, it gives CASSPSFRTGNYGYTF.

The chain uses TRBV28 and TRBJ1-2; D is ambiguous. Germline V CDR1 and CDR2: MDHEN, SYDVKM. The CDR3 loop spans 12 amino acids. Trimming took off 6 bases at V and 5 bases at J, with 10 bases between the two ends. CDR3 protein: CASSYSEYGYTF. The CDR3 DNA follows: TGTGCCAGCAGCTATAGTGAATATGGCTACACCTTC.

The rearrangement joins TRBV25-1 to TRBJ2-2, with TRBD1 matching over 8 bases. Germline V lookup: CDR1 MGHDK, CDR2 SYGVNS. With 3 bases clipped from V and 5 bases from J, the junction kept 5 bases outside the gene matches. This CDR3 is built from 15 residues. This chain's CDR3 is CASSDGTGGTGELFF. CDR3 coding DNA: TGTGCCAGCAGTGATGGGACAGGAGGTACCGGGGAGCTGTTTTTT.

Written as DNA, the CDR3 is TGTGCCAGCTCACCCTTTAGGGGCAGCTCCTATAATTCACCCCTCCACTTT. It specifies CASSPFRGSSYNSPLHF. The chain carries TRBV18 and TRBJ1-6; D perhaps matches TRBD1 (5 bases). CDR1 is KGHSH and CDR2 is LQKENI in the germline V gene. The CDR3 consists of 17 residues. V gave up 3 bases and J gave up 0 bases, with 12 bases separating them.

The chain links TRBV2 to TRBJ2-7; 7 bases map to TRBD1. The J segment lost 3 bases and the V segment lost 6 bases, leaving 5 bases of the junction unmatched. There are 13 residues in the CDR3. Germline V gene data show CDR1 as SNHLY and CDR2 as FYNNEI. Here the CDR3 reads CASSGTGVYEQYF. CDR3 DNA sequence: TGTGCCAGCAGCGGTACAGGGGTCTACGAGCAGTACTTC.

This clone is a singleton in its sample. The V and J genes are TRBV4-3 and TRBJ2-7; the match to TRBD1 covers 9 bases. V shed 1 base, J shed 4 bases, and the junction held 2 bases outside the gene matches. Germline CDR1 and CDR2: LGHNA and YSLEER. The CDR3 spans 14 residues. CDR3 sequence: CASSQVQGAYEQYF. The CDR3 DNA is TGCGCCAGCAGCCAAGTACAGGGGGCATACGAGCAGTACTTC.

The chain recombines TRBV30 with TRBJ1-5; unclear D gene. The ends were cut back, 5 bases at V and 3 bases at J, with 11 bases in the middle. This CDR3 spans 13 amino acids. Germline CDR1 reads GTSNPN; CDR2 reads SVGIG (reference sequence). The CDR3 nucleotides read TGTGCCTGGGGGCGAGGGCCCAATCAGCCCCAGCATTTT. Translating it yields CAWGRGPNQPQHF.

This sequence joins TRBV18 and TRBJ2-5; weak D call: TRBD1 (6 bases). From germline, CDR1 is KGHSH and CDR2 LQKENI. V was clipped by 3 bases and J by 2 bases, with 10 bases between them. This CDR3 region has 14 residues. CDR3 residues: CASSPTQGQETQYF. The CDR3 DNA is TGTGCCAGCTCACCGACACAGGGTCAAGAGACCCAGTACTTC.

The chain recombines TRBV9 with TRBJ2-3, with 7 bases matching TRBD2. Trimming took 1 base from V and 9 from J; bases not matched to a gene: 8. The CDR3 contains 14 residues. The germline V gene has CDR1 SGDLS and CDR2 YYNGEE. CDR3 residues: CASSVQGEGGTQYF. The CDR3 DNA is TGTGCCAGCAGCGTACAGGGCGAGGGAGGGACGCAGTATTTT. Together with reference TRBV9 and TRBJ2-3, the CDR3 gives the full variable domain: DSGVTQTPKHLITATGQRVTLRCSPRSGDLSVYWYQQSLDQGLQFLIQYYNGEERAKGNILERFSAQQFPDLHSELNLSSLELGDSALYFCASSVQGEGGTQYFGPGTRLTVL.

This clone appeared once. The chain joins TRBV7-2 to TRBJ2-1; D perhaps matches TRBD2 (6 bases). This CDR3 has 13 residues. V was pared by 0 bases and J by 9 bases, with 9 bases between. The germline gives CDR1 SGHTA, CDR2 FQGNSA. The CDR3 here is CASSLAGGGEQFF. The CDR3 DNA sequence: TGTGCCAGCAGCTTAGCGGGGGGAGGTGAGCAGTTCTTC.

The rearrangement joins TRBV5-1 to TRBJ2-7; 7 bases map to TRBD1. Germline V gene lookup returns CDR1 SGHRS and CDR2 YFSETQ. V was clipped by 1 base and J by 1 base; unmatched bases: 2. This CDR3 contains 14 residues. CDR3 DNA sequence: TGCGCCAGCAGCTTGACAGGGGAGTCCTACGAGCAGTACTTC. Residues: CASSLTGESYEQYF. Variable domain in full (rest from reference TRBV5-1 and TRBJ2-7): KAGVTQTPRYLIKTRGQQVTLSCSPISGHRSVSWYQQTPGQGLQFLFEYFSETQRNKGNFPGRFSGRQFSNSRSEMNVSTLELGDSALYLCASSLTGESYEQYFGPGTRLTVT.

The rearrangement uses TRBV6-4 and TRBJ2-1; 11 nucleotides match TRBD2. The germline V gene encodes CDR1 MRHNA and CDR2 SNTAGT. With V trimmed by 4 bases and J by 7 bases, 3 bases remained unmatched. The CDR3 loop spans 14 amino acids. CDR3 protein: CASSGVAGGNEQFF. As DNA, the CDR3 is TGTGCCAGCAGTGGAGTAGCGGGGGGGAATGAGCAGTTCTTC.

Here the CDR3 DNA reads TGCGCCAGCAGCCAAGATCGGGAAGCGGCCTACAATGAGCAGTTCTTC. Translated: CASSQDREAAYNEQFF. V usage is TRBV4-1 and J usage is TRBJ2-1, with D maybe TRBD2 (5 bases). V was trimmed by 0 bases and J by 2 bases, leaving 11 bases between them. This CDR3 is built from 16 residues. The germline V gene has CDR1 MGHRA and CDR2 YSYEKL.

Only a few counts were recorded for this clone. The chain uses TRBV5-5 and TRBJ2-7, with 10 bases lining up with TRBD1. Trimming removed 0 bases from V and 3 bases from J; junction bases left unmatched: 6. This CDR3 comprises 16 residues. CDR1 and CDR2 (germline): SGHKS, YYEKEE (reference sequence). CDR3 coding DNA: TGTGCCAGCAGCTTGGCCCCCGGACAGGGGGACTACGAGCAGTACTTC. Its protein product is CASSLAPGQGDYEQYF.

Written as DNA, the CDR3 is TGCGCCAGCAGCCGAGGGGGTGCTGTCACTGAAGCTTTCTTT. Translation gives CASSRGGAVTEAFF. This chain joins TRBV4-1 and TRBJ1-1, with D possibly being TRBD1 (6 bases). The CDR3 runs 14 residues. Per germline, CDR1 MGHRA and CDR2 YSYEKL. The germline V and J ends were trimmed by 4 bases and 4 bases, with 13 bases remaining between them.

The chain uses TRBV9 and TRBJ2-7, with unresolved D. CDR3 size: 14 residues. V lost 0 bases to trimming and J lost 0 bases, with 7 bases between them. Per germline, CDR1 SGDLS and CDR2 YYNGEE. The CDR3: CASSVGTPSYEQYF. CDR3 coding DNA: TGTGCCAGCAGCGTAGGAACACCCTCCTACGAGCAGTACTTC.

This chain joins TRBV18 and TRBJ1-5; TRBD1 might be the D (6 bases). Germline V lookup: CDR1 KGHSH, CDR2 LQKENI. The CDR3 runs to 17 residues. V dropped 3 bases and J dropped 4 bases, with 19 bases sitting between them. CDR3 region: CASSPVSGRGSNQPQHF. The DNA of the CDR3 is TGTGCCAGCTCACCCGTATCGGGCAGGGGCTCGAATCAGCCCCAGCATTTT.

The genes are TRBV6-5 and TRBJ2-7; 8 bases line up with TRBD1. The CDR3 has 13 residues. J gave up 3 bases and V 5 bases, and 3 bases lay outside the gene matches. In germline, CDR1 is MNHEY, CDR2 SVGAGI. CDR3 coding DNA: TGTGCCAGCAGTGGACAGGGTTTCTACGAGCAGTACTTC. This gives the protein CASSGQGFYEQYF.

As regards this clone: An end of the junction does not agree with germline; a read error may underlie this. The identical CDR3 is also encoded by other nucleotide sequences in the sample. The chain joins TRBV7-2 to TRBJ1-4, with TRBD1 matching 8 bases. Germline lookup yields CDR1 SGHTA and CDR2 FQGNSA. The CDR3 is 15 residues long. The CDR3 loop is CASSLDQGAAEKLFF. DNA of the CDR3: TGCGCCAGCAGCTTAGATCAGGGGGCTGCTGAAAAACTGTTTTTT.

The V gene is TRBV5-1, the J gene TRBJ2-7; possible D gene TRBD1, 5 bases. Germline V gene sequence: CDR1 SGHRS, CDR2 YFSETQ. V was trimmed by 0 bases and J by 2 bases, leaving 6 bases between them. This CDR3 region has 13 residues. CDR3 in DNA: TGCGCCAGCAGCTTGGACAGGACCTACGAGCAGTACTTC. The encoded protein is CASSLDRTYEQYF.

The sample holds one count of this clone. This chain links TRBV6-5 with TRBJ1-6; D possibly corresponds to TRBD1 (5 bases). Germline CDR1 MNHEY, CDR2 SVGAGI. V was cut by 10 bases and J by 4 bases, with 17 bases left in between. CDR3 length equals 15 residues. The DNA of the CDR3 is TGTGCCACAACCACAGGCCGCCAATATAATTCACCCCTCCACTTT. It codes for CATTTGRQYNSPLHF.

This clone was picked up one time. The chain employs TRBV19 and TRBJ2-6; TRBD1 matches at 10 bases. Germline-derived CDR1 and CDR2 are LNHDA and SQIVND (reference sequence). The V segment lost 5 bases and the J segment 0 bases; nucleotides outside the gene matches: 4. This CDR3 region has 17 residues. CDR3 loop: CASSGTGAFSGANVLTF. CDR3 DNA sequence: TGTGCCAGTAGTGGGACAGGGGCTTTCTCTGGGGCCAACGTCCTGACTTTC.

The gene calls are TRBV30 and TRBJ1-4; D gene ambiguous. Trimming cost V 0 bases and J 4 bases, with 9 bases left between them. This CDR3 contains 14 residues. Germline CDR1 and CDR2: GTSNPN and SVGIG (reference sequence). CDR3 region: CAWSVQALNEKLFF. CDR3 bases: TGTGCCTGGAGTGTGCAGGCTCTTAATGAAAAACTGTTTTTT.